These 21 T cell receptor beta chains were all obtained from the same sample, sequenced in a study of human T cells and chemical hapten exposure. As for time point: patch test 1, 2 weeks after DPC sensitization. Documented treatment: therapeutic diphenylcyclopropenone sensitization with weekly scalp DPC. MiXCR, applied by TCRdb to the RACE reads, yields one record per CDR3 protein. In the table there are more than 70,000 distinct CDR3 sequences, about an eighth of which are singletons. Sequences were derived from whole blood, sampled in connection with sensitization to the hapten diphenylcyclopropenone (DPC). These receptors originate from a woman between 55 and 75 years old with alopecia areata. Some clones in this sample may be carry-over from other donors' samples.

The rearrangement uses TRBV7-3 and TRBJ2-2, with 9 bases that match TRBD1. V shed 5 bases and J 6 bases; nucleotides not matched to a gene: 7. The CDR3 sequence is 15 residues long. Per germline, CDR1 SGHTA and CDR2 FQGTGA. For the CDR3, the DNA is TGTGCCAGCAGCATACCGGGACAGGGCTCCGGGGAGCTGTTTTTT. Its translation is CASSIPGQGSGELFF.

This clonotype was observed at least ten times. The CDR3 reads CASSLAGSSANTGELFF. The CDR3 region has the DNA TGTGCCAGCAGCTTGGCCGGTAGCAGTGCGAACACCGGGGAGCTGTTTTTT. The chain joins TRBV11-3 to TRBJ2-2, with unresolved D. Germline V gene lookup returns CDR1 SGHNT and CDR2 YENEEA. Trimming removed 3 bases from V and 0 bases from J, with 14 bases in between. The CDR3 covers 17 residues.

The chain links TRBV28 to TRBJ1-6; D unclear. The CDR3 has 14 residues. CDR1 MDHEN and CDR2 SYDVKM come from the germline V gene. V gave up 2 bases and J gave up 5 bases, with 7 bases separating them. The CDR3 is CASSLHLNNSPLHF. The CDR3 DNA reads TGTGCCAGCAGTTTACATCTTAATAATTCACCCCTCCACTTT.

V and J are TRBV6-5 and TRBJ2-7; no clear D gene. There are 15 residues in the CDR3. Germline-derived CDR1 and CDR2 are MNHEY and SVGAGI. Trimming stripped 2 bases from V and 4 bases from J, with 15 bases between. CDR3 protein: CASSYVFGAPYEQYF. CDR3 coding DNA: TGTGCCAGCAGTTACGTTTTTGGTGCGCCGTACGAGCAGTACTTC.

This clonotype was counted at least ten times. The V gene is TRBV5-1, the J gene TRBJ1-6; no definite D call. Germline values: CDR1 SGHRS, CDR2 YFSETQ. Trimming left V 7 bases short and J 2 bases short, with 10 bases between. CDR3 length: 14 amino acids. CDR3 bases: TGCGCCAGCGTCGAGAACCCCTATAATTCACCCCTCCACTTT. It encodes CASVENPYNSPLHF.

The V gene is TRBV9, the J gene TRBJ2-3; 10 bases match TRBD2. There are 15 residues in the CDR3. The junction had 4 bases not matched to a gene; V was cut back by 0 bases and J by 6 bases. The germline gives CDR1 SGDLS, CDR2 YYNGEE. Written as DNA, the CDR3 is TGTGCCAGCAGCGTAGCCGGTAGCGGGGGGGATACGCAGTATTTT. It specifies CASSVAGSGGDTQYF.

Many counts were recorded for this clonotype. The V gene is TRBV2, the J gene TRBJ2-1; 7 bases map to TRBD2. The CDR3 spans 12 residues. V shed 4 bases, J shed 9 bases, and the junction held 3 bases outside the gene matches. Germline V gene lookup returns CDR1 SNHLY and CDR2 FYNNEI. For the CDR3, the DNA is TGTGCCAGCAGTGGGGGGGGAAGTGAGCAGTTCTTC. Translated: CASSGGGSEQFF.

The CDR3 nucleotides read TGTGCCAGCAGCCGACGGGAGATGACGAACACCGGGGAGCTGTTTTTT. Translation: CASSRREMTNTGELFF. This sequence joins TRBV7-9 and TRBJ2-2, with TRBD2 as a possible D gene (6 bases). Per the germline V gene, CDR1 is SEHNR and CDR2 is FQNEAQ (reference sequence). This CDR3 is 16 amino acids long. V shed 5 bases and J shed 0 bases, with 13 bases lying between them.

This clonotype was recorded at least ten times. The chain couples TRBV20-1 to TRBJ1-1, with D maybe TRBD1 (6 bases). Per germline, CDR1 DFQATT and CDR2 SNEGSKA (reference sequence). V lost 6 bases and J 5 bases, leaving 16 bases between the germline ends. The CDR3 totals 13 residues. The CDR3 region is CSARWGARTEAFF. CDR3 DNA sequence: TGCAGTGCCAGATGGGGGGCGAGGACTGAAGCTTTCTTT.

This clonotype was detected only a few times. J is TRBJ2-1 and V is TRBV11-1, with 9 bases identical to TRBD2. V was clipped by 2 bases and J by 3 bases; unmatched bases: 2. Germline CDR1 reads SGHAT; CDR2 reads FQDESV (reference sequence). The CDR3 spans 15 residues. The DNA of the CDR3 is TGTGCCAGCAGCTTAATGCGGGAGGGCTACAATGAGCAGTTCTTC. This encodes CASSLMREGYNEQFF.

There are many counts of this clonotype. V and J are TRBV29-1 and TRBJ1-1; 10 nucleotides agree with TRBD1. From germline, CDR1 is SQVTM and CDR2 ANQGSEA. The V gene end was trimmed by 4 bases and the J gene end by 5 bases; junction bases not matched to a gene: 4. This CDR3 has 13 amino acids. CDR3 loop: CSVAGQGGTEAFF. The CDR3 nucleotides are TGCAGCGTTGCTGGACAGGGGGGGACTGAAGCTTTCTTT.

This clonotype was counted ten times or more. CDR3 coding DNA: TGCAGCGTCGCCGACGTACATAATTCACCCCTCCACTTT. Amino acids: CSVADVHNSPLHF. This chain joins TRBV29-1 and TRBJ1-6; unclear D gene. Germline-derived CDR1 and CDR2 are SQVTM and ANQGSEA. This CDR3 has 13 amino acids. Trimming took off 6 bases at V and 5 bases at J, with 11 bases between the two ends.

The chain recombines TRBV4-2 with TRBJ1-2; possibly TRBD1 for D (6 bases). Germline V gene data show CDR1 as LGHNA and CDR2 as YNFKEQ. There are 15 residues in the CDR3. The V end lost 3 bases, the J end lost 5 bases, and 16 bases lay between the germline ends. This chain's CDR3 is CASSHERTVLYGYTF. DNA of the CDR3: TGTGCCAGCAGCCACGAGCGGACAGTGCTTTATGGCTACACCTTC.

Many counts were recorded for this clonotype. The J gene is TRBJ2-3, the V gene TRBV7-9; either TRBD1 or TRBD2 may fit D (6 bases each). Germline V gene lookup returns CDR1 SEHNR and CDR2 FQNEAQ (reference sequence). This CDR3 is 14 amino acids long. V dropped 5 bases and J dropped 5 bases, with 14 bases sitting between them. CDR3 sequence (DNA): TGTGCCAGCAGCCCGTCGGGGGCCGGAGATACGCAGTATTTT. It yields the protein CASSPSGAGDTQYF.

This clonotype was seen at least ten times. The chain links TRBV20-1 to TRBJ2-7, with D uncertain. From germline, CDR1 is DFQATT and CDR2 SNEGSKA (reference sequence). The CDR3 loop spans 12 amino acids. Deletions cut 1 base from V and 3 bases from J, with 7 bases between. The DNA of the CDR3 is TGCAGTGCTAGAGTCCCCGTCTACGAGCAGTACTTC. Translation: CSARVPVYEQYF.

V is TRBV20-1 and J is TRBJ2-1; D may correspond to TRBD1 or TRBD2 (5 bases each). The CDR3 has 11 residues. V was pared by 2 bases and J by 7 bases, with 6 bases between. Germline V gene data show CDR1 as DFQATT and CDR2 as SNEGSKA (reference sequence). CDR3 DNA: TGCAGTGCTAGATGGGGGAATGAGCAGTTCTTC. This gives the protein CSARWGNEQFF.

This clonotype was observed a few times. The chain employs TRBV7-2 and TRBJ1-1, with D perhaps TRBD1 (5 bases). Germline V gene lookup returns CDR1 SGHTA and CDR2 FQGNSA. The V and J ends lost 5 bases and 5 bases respectively, with 15 bases between them. This CDR3 has 14 amino acids. The CDR3 DNA reads as TGTGCCAGCAGCCCAAGCGGGGGGTTGACTGAAGCTTTCTTT. It encodes CASSPSGGLTEAFF.

This clonotype was detected a few times. The gene calls are TRBV3-1 and TRBJ2-2, with D perhaps being TRBD1 or TRBD2 (5 bases each). Deletions cut 5 bases from V and 5 bases from J, with 15 bases between. Germline assignment: CDR1 LGHDT and CDR2 YNNKEL (reference sequence). The CDR3 has 15 residues. The CDR3 coding sequence is TGTGCCAGCAGCATTCGGGGCTCTTCGACCGGGGAGCTGTTTTTT. Translating gives CASSIRGSSTGELFF. The complete variable domain, with remaining parts taken from reference TRBV3-1 and TRBJ2-2, reads DTAVSQTPKYLVTQMGNDKSIKCEQNLGHDTMYWYKQDSKKFLKIMFSYNNKELIINETVPNRFSPKSPDKAHLNLHINSLELGDSAVYFCASSIRGSSTGELFFGEGSRLTVL.

This chain connects TRBV9 to TRBJ2-3; perhaps TRBD2 as D (6 bases). Trimming took off 1 base at V and 2 bases at J, with 8 bases between the two ends. This CDR3 region has 14 residues. Germline values: CDR1 SGDLS, CDR2 YYNGEE. The CDR3 protein is CASSVRGTTDTQYF. CDR3 DNA sequence: TGTGCCAGCAGCGTACGGGGGACCACAGATACGCAGTATTTT.

V and J are TRBV5-1 and TRBJ2-3; D possibly corresponds to TRBD1 (5 bases). CDR1 is SGHRS, CDR2 YFSETQ, per germline. Trimming left V 2 bases short and J 0 bases short, with 7 bases between. The CDR3 loop spans 14 amino acids. As DNA, the CDR3 is TGCGCCAGCAGCTTCAGACAGAGCACAGATACGCAGTATTTT. It yields the protein CASSFRQSTDTQYF.

The chain employs TRBV29-1 and TRBJ2-7; a weak D match, TRBD1 (6 bases). V was trimmed by 5 bases and J by 5 bases, leaving 13 bases between them. There are 12 residues in the CDR3. CDR1 SQVTM and CDR2 ANQGSEA come from the germline V gene. CDR3 nucleotides: TGCAGCGTTTCAGGGGCGGTCAACGAGCAGTACTTC. Amino acids: CSVSGAVNEQYF.